This TCR beta chain came from a study of blood T cell repertoires in COVID-19 (TCRdb year 2020). Regarding the research as a whole: Samples covering the acute and convalescent phases of COVID-19 were provided by collaborators in the United States, Italy and Spain. The material from the prospective study consisted of cDNA or gDNA derived from T cells, B-cell-depleted T cells, or PBMCs. HLA class I and class II types, where available, came from metadata supplied by the sample provider rather than from assay-based typing. Samples were obtained from the ongoing ImmuneRACE study (first 160 participants) and from roughly 1,300 subjects provided by 6 global collaborators. Subjects who had been exposed to COVID-19, were actively infected with it, or had recovered from it provided the deeply sampled blood TCRbeta repertoires that made up the dataset. Nearly every sample came with metadata listing a de-identified subject ID, COVID-19 status, age in years and sex. A freely available public database, intended as a resource for researchers studying the immune response to SARS-CoV-2, is where the repertoires were released.

Trimmed from V: 4 bases; trimmed from J: 0 bases; junction bases lacking a gene match: 7. The germline V gene (reference sequence) sets CDR1 to SGHNT and CDR2 to YYREEE. The CDR3, cysteine through phenylalanine, is 17 amino acids long. Solely the CDR3 DNA is kept, with 51 bases framed from the first base. Concerning this clone itself: Its antigen has not been determined. Per-nucleotide qualities are absent, and no much larger clonotype sits a single base away.

TCRbeta CDR3 regions were amplified from genomic DNA by means of the immunoSEQ Assay, a bias-controlled multiplex PCR. Per the original workflow: Within the assay, amplification of reference gene primers was used to estimate how many nucleated cells each sample contained. Sequence reads were collapsed and filtered to measure the absolute abundance of every unique TCRbeta CDR3 rearrangement. For each sample, productive Simpson clonality was calculated as the square root of Simpson's diversity index across productive rearrangements. Imported from immuneACCESS, the table was reduced by TCRdb to in-frame sequences with V and J called. These copies leave out some clones; in studies compared against another copy, an unresolved V gene accounts for under half, and the cause of the remainder is not known. For V, J and clone size, that table is used; D and trimming come from the DNA. The sample data list 350,000 to 450,000 clones, and 89% of these were observed just once. Approximately 1.5% of the sample comes from the top ten.

At one collaborating source in Seattle, patients were enrolled during active infection and were followed longitudinally through the course of disease. Each collaborating institution followed its own protocols to collect whole blood in K2EDTA tubes. Collaborator samples were shipped for TCRbeta analysis as frozen whole blood, isolated PBMCs, or DNA extracted from either sample type. Results the study describes overall, beyond this receptor: The quantity of clinical and demographic metadata differed by source and by participant and was supplied without curation.

The receptor was isolated from a woman in her 40s with COVID-19, enrolled during active disease. Sequencing used peripheral blood. The chain links TRBV5-4 with TRBJ2-3; 11 middle bases align to TRBD2. The DNA reads as follows: TGTGCCAGCAGCCCGTTTAGCGGGAGGGCCAGCACAGATACGCAGTATTTT. Its coded protein is CASSPFSGRASTDTQYF. Where the CDR3 stops, the reference TRBV5-4 and TRBJ2-3 genes take over; the full variable domain is ETGVTQSPTHLIKTRGQQVTLRCSSQSGHNTVSWYQQALGQGPQFIFQYYREEENGRGNFPPRFSGLQFPNYSSELNVNALELDDSALYLCASSPFSGRASTDTQYFGPGTRLTVL.